This TCR beta chain was documented in a study of CD4 T cells in relation to SARS-CoV-2 and coronaviruses. Study-level results: Each donor contributed either pre-pandemic or post-infection samples, not both.

Comment on this clone: The antigen is not known.

Produced via immunoSEQ multiplex PCR; TCRdb's table is partial and in-frame only. The sample lists roughly 23,000 clones; over 70% were seen once. Before the COVID-19 pandemic, during about 2010-2018, CD4+ T cells were taken from unexposed donors. The cells were cultured for approximately ten days before CD4+ T cells were isolated. Germline trimming cut 8 bases from V and 4 bases from J; bases unmatched to any gene: 10. The CDR3 totals 15 residues. The germline V gene encodes CDR1 MNHNY and CDR2 SVGAGI (reference sequence). The specimen was CD4+ T cells from PBMCs, cultured in vitro. The chain links TRBV6-6 to TRBJ2-3; 9 bases agree with TRBD2. The receptor's source is a human donor in good health. Here the CDR3 reads CASGGLAGEPDTQYF. For the CDR3, the DNA is TGTGCCAGCGGGGGCTTAGCGGGAGAGCCAGATACGCAGTATTTT.